The entry that follows covers one T cell receptor beta chain sequence. Residents of about two dozen US areas, aged roughly 18 to 95 years, made up the participants. Each participant's cohort was designated according to participant-reported clinical history. Cohort 3 donors were reported recovered after two negative PCRs, clearance, or symptom resolution. The source of the sample is a study of blood T cell repertoires in COVID-19. Study summary: The United States, Italy and Spain supplied acute and convalescent COVID-19 samples.

The germline V gene encodes CDR1 SGHDT and CDR2 YYEEEE. The V end was cut by 5 bases, the J end by 9 bases, with 21 bases between. This CDR3 is 14 amino acids long. The assay was immunoSEQ multiplex PCR, and TCRdb's table has in-frame clones only and misses some. The table has 200,000 to 250,000 clones, around 85% seen once. The sample taken for sequencing was PBMCs or T cells enriched from blood (not recorded which). This rearrangement joins TRBV5-6 to TRBJ2-7; D may be TRBD2 (6 bases). The clonotype comes from a man in his forties who had recovered from COVID-19. The chain's CDR3 is CASSPRSSVFGQYF. The CDR3 DNA is TGTGCCAGCAGTCCCCGGTCTAGCGTTTTTGGGCAGTACTTC.